These T cell receptor beta chains were read from a single sample in a study of T cell responses to AZD1222 COVID-19 vaccine. Assay used: immunoSEQ multiplex PCR; TCRdb lists only in-frame clones, some missing. The data hold 150,000 to 200,000 clones, with 85% to 90% observed a single time. The starting material was peripheral blood, obtained on day 0 of AZD1222 vaccination. These receptors all come from an adult in good health. The CDR3 runs from the conserved cysteine through the conserved F or W. A D gene is named only where the DNA matches it firmly. Clone sizes are given selectively: once, few, many, or a class where the clone is expanded.

TRBV2,TRBJ1-5,NA,few,CASSPDSGYQPQHF,TGTGCCAGCAGTCCTGACAGTGGCTATCAGCCCCAGCATTTT
TRBV25-1,TRBJ1-5,TRBD1,NA,CASSSTGGGNQPQHF,TGTGCCAGCAGCTCGACAGGGGGCGGCAATCAGCCCCAGCATTTT
TRBV5-6,TRBJ2-5,NA,NA,CASSLNLGRVETQYF,TGTGCCAGCAGCTTGAACCTAGGGAGAGTGGAGACCCAGTACTTC
TRBV11-1,TRBJ2-5,NA,NA,CASSLLGQQETQYF,TGTGCCAGCAGCTTATTAGGACAGCAAGAGACCCAGTACTTC
TRBV10-3,TRBJ1-1,TRBD1,NA,CAIRHRTGQNTEAFF,TGTGCCATCAGGCACCGGACAGGCCAGAACACTGAAGCTTTCTTT
TRBV25-1,TRBJ2-3,TRBD1,NA,CASRRTGETDTQYF,TGTGCCAGCAGAAGGACAGGGGAGACAGATACGCAGTATTTT
TRBV27,TRBJ2-6,NA,NA,CASSFRRAGANVLTF,TGTGCCAGCAGTTTTAGGAGGGCTGGGGCCAACGTCCTGACTTTC
TRBV11-3,TRBJ2-3,NA,NA,CASSSGTTPGTQYF,TGTGCCAGCAGCTCCGGGACAACCCCGGGTACGCAGTATTTT
TRBV5-6,TRBJ2-6,NA,NA,CASSLNPGGANVLTF,TGTGCCAGCAGCTTGAACCCCGGTGGGGCCAACGTCCTGACTTTC
TRBV6-5,TRBJ1-1,NA,once,CASSQASNTEAFF,TGTGCCAGCAGCCAGGCCTCGAACACTGAAGCTTTCTTT
TRBV18,TRBJ1-5,NA,NA,CASSPLVGQPQHF,TGTGCCAGCTCACCGCTAGTTGGTCAGCCCCAGCATTTT
TRBV5-1,TRBJ1-1,TRBD1,once,CASSPGQGVDTEAFF,TGCGCCAGCAGCCCCGGACAGGGGGTCGACACTGAAGCTTTCTTT
TRBV7-8,TRBJ2-7,TRBD1,NA,CASSSGQGIGEQYF,TGTGCCAGCAGCTCGGGACAGGGTATCGGCGAGCAGTACTTC
TRBV6-5,TRBJ2-1,NA,NA,CASSYLNEQFF,TGTGCCAGCAGTTATCTCAATGAGCAGTTCTTC
TRBV24-1,TRBJ2-1,TRBD2,NA,CATGSGLAGLNEQFF,TGTGCCACCGGGTCGGGACTAGCGGGACTCAATGAGCAGTTCTTC
TRBV12-3/TRBV12-4,TRBJ1-4,TRBD1,NA,CASSTDRPEKLFF,TGTGCCAGCAGCACGGACAGGCCCGAAAAACTGTTTTTT
TRBV9,TRBJ2-3,NA,NA,CASSVDSGYTDTQYF,TGTGCCAGCAGCGTAGACTCAGGGTACACAGATACGCAGTATTTT
TRBV5-1,TRBJ1-2,TRBD1,NA,CASSSGQAATF,TGCGCCAGCAGCTCGGGACAGGCGGCAACCTTC
TRBV19,TRBJ1-5,NA,once,CASSIGGNSNQPQHF,TGTGCCAGTAGTATAGGGGGGAATAGCAATCAGCCCCAGCATTTT
TRBV9,TRBJ1-1,NA,once,CASSVGSGGTEAFF,TGTGCCAGCAGCGTAGGATCGGGGGGCACTGAAGCTTTCTTT
TRBV18,TRBJ2-2,NA,NA,CASSPPKGAGELFF,TGTGCCAGCTCACCACCCAAAGGGGCCGGGGAGCTGTTTTTT
TRBV29-1,TRBJ2-5,NA,NA,CSVVSVELQETQYF,TGCAGCGTTGTAAGTGTTGAGCTTCAAGAGACCCAGTACTTC